One sample yielded the 18 T cell receptor beta chains listed below, sequenced in a study of technical replicates of blood from several donors. TCRdb's table, derived via immunoSEQ multiplex PCR, lists solely in-frame clones and lacks some. This sample has roughly 80,000 clones, with 96% found just once. Sequencing was performed on T cells isolated from PBMCs. The source of these receptors is a human donor in good health.

The rearrangement joins TRBV5-6 to TRBJ2-4; D is ambiguous. Germline V gene lookup returns CDR1 SGHDT and CDR2 YYEEEE. The CDR3 contains 13 residues. V was pared by 0 bases and J by 9 bases, with 10 bases between. The CDR3 DNA reads TGTGCCAGCAGCTTGGTAGCTTATCCCATTCAGTACTTC. Protein product: CASSLVAYPIQYF.

The J gene is TRBJ1-1, the V gene TRBV28; no firm D call. In germline, CDR1 is MDHEN, CDR2 SYDVKM. The CDR3 loop spans 15 amino acids. The V gene lost 8 bases and the J gene lost 2 bases, with 18 bases spanning the gap. CDR3 nucleotides: TGTGCCAGCTCAATAGGACGGGAGCGAAACACTGAAGCTTTCTTT. The encoded protein is CASSIGRERNTEAFF.

The V gene is TRBV7-9, the J gene TRBJ2-1, with D possibly being TRBD2 (6 bases). V lost 3 bases, J lost 7 bases, and 19 bases lay in between. Germline CDR1 is SEHNR and CDR2 is FQNEAQ (reference sequence). CDR3 length equals 16 residues. Here the CDR3 reads CASSFPGTVPRNEQFF. Written as DNA, the CDR3 is TGTGCCAGCAGCTTCCCCGGGACTGTCCCGAGGAATGAGCAGTTCTTC.

This clone was seen once. The rearrangement links TRBV4-2 to TRBJ2-7, with 7 bases lining up with TRBD2. Germline CDR1 and CDR2: LGHNA and YNFKEQ. CDR3 length: 14 amino acids. The V gene end was trimmed by 5 bases and the J gene end by 4 bases; junction bases not matched to a gene: 8. CDR3 amino acids: CASSYGLVVYEQYF. The CDR3 region has the DNA TGTGCCAGCAGCTATGGACTAGTAGTGTACGAGCAGTACTTC.

The J gene is TRBJ1-5, the V gene TRBV7-8; 7 positions match TRBD1. This CDR3 has 21 amino acids. After removal of 4 bases from V and 4 bases from J, the junction contained 25 bases not matched to a gene. CDR1 is SGHVS and CDR2 is FQNEAQ in the germline V gene. CDR3 protein: CASSSRRETGIVRPRNQPQHF. The DNA for the CDR3 is TGTGCCAGCAGCTCCCGCAGAGAGACAGGGATCGTCCGTCCCCGGAATCAGCCCCAGCATTTT.

The rearrangement links TRBV5-1 to TRBJ1-4; D is ambiguous. The CDR3 extends over 14 amino acids. V was clipped by 7 bases and J by 2 bases, with 12 bases between them. The germline CDR1 and CDR2 sequences are SGHRS and YFSETQ. CDR3 loop: CASAPTVTNEKLFF. For the CDR3, the DNA is TGCGCCAGCGCCCCTACAGTGACTAATGAAAAACTGTTTTTT.

The chain has TRBV27 and TRBJ2-1; 16 bases map to TRBD2. V lost 5 bases, J lost 9 bases, and 10 bases stayed unmatched. The CDR3 extends over 17 amino acids. The germline V gene encodes CDR1 MNHEY and CDR2 SMNVEV (reference sequence). CDR3: CASSGTSGRAQVGEQFF. Here the CDR3 DNA reads TGTGCCAGCAGTGGGACTAGCGGGAGGGCCCAAGTCGGTGAGCAGTTCTTC.

The chain is built from TRBV11-1 and TRBJ1-2; D perhaps matches TRBD1 (5 bases). V dropped 2 bases and J dropped 7 bases, with 14 bases sitting between them. The CDR3 extends over 14 amino acids. Germline lookup yields CDR1 SGHAT and CDR2 FQDESV (reference sequence). CDR3 region: CASSLFAQGRGYTF. The CDR3 coding sequence is TGTGCCAGCAGCTTATTTGCTCAGGGTCGTGGCTACACCTTC.

This chain connects TRBV6-5 to TRBJ2-7; no clear D. The CDR3 totals 12 residues. Germline V gives CDR1 MNHEY, CDR2 SVGAGI. Trimming removed 4 bases from V and 4 bases from J, with 8 bases in between. CDR3 residues: CASSSLEYEQYF. DNA for the CDR3: TGTGCCAGCAGTTCCCTAGAGTACGAGCAGTACTTC.

This clone was seen a handful of times. The chain joins TRBV19 to TRBJ1-5, with D possibly matching TRBD1 (6 bases). Trimming shortened V by 0 bases and J by 0 bases, and 12 bases separated the two germline ends. Germline V gene data show CDR1 as LNHDA and CDR2 as SQIVND (reference sequence). The CDR3 loop spans 17 amino acids. This chain's CDR3 is CASSIDRTVYSNQPQHF. As DNA, the CDR3 is TGTGCCAGTAGTATAGATAGGACAGTATATAGCAATCAGCCCCAGCATTTT.

The chain combines TRBV6-5 with TRBJ1-1; 8 bases agree with TRBD1. From germline, CDR1 is MNHEY and CDR2 SVGAGI. After removal of 8 bases from V and 1 base from J, the junction contained 0 bases not matched to a gene. The CDR3 is 12 amino acids. As DNA, the CDR3 is TGTGCCAGCGGGACAGGGAACACTGAAGCTTTCTTT. This codes for CASGTGNTEAFF.

V is TRBV6-4 and J is TRBJ2-3, with 7 bases aligning to TRBD1. The ends lost 1 base at V and 4 bases at J; junction bases unmatched: 2. From germline, CDR1 is MRHNA and CDR2 SNTAGT. This CDR3 region has 14 residues. Written as DNA, the CDR3 is TGTGCCAGCAGTGACTGGCAGGGGGCAGATACGCAGTATTTT. It yields the protein CASSDWQGADTQYF.

The chain is built from TRBV7-9 and TRBJ2-3; a weak D match, TRBD2 (5 bases). CDR1 and CDR2 (germline): SEHNR, FQNEAQ (reference sequence). The CDR3 sequence is 14 residues long. Trimming took off 6 bases at V and 4 bases at J, with 14 bases between the two ends. CDR3 nucleotides: TGTGCCAGCAGAATGGTCGGTAGCGCAGATACGCAGTATTTT. Translation gives CASRMVGSADTQYF.

This clone was detected once. The chain carries TRBV5-1 and TRBJ2-2; TRBD2 matches at 11 bases. From germline, CDR1 is SGHRS and CDR2 YFSETQ. The CDR3 is 16 amino acids. Unmatched junction bases numbered 7, after V lost 4 bases and J lost 5 bases. The CDR3 DNA reads as TGCGCCAGCAGCCAGAGACTAGCGGGACTGACCGGGGAGCTGTTTTTT. This translates into CASSQRLAGLTGELFF.

This chain links TRBV4-3 with TRBJ2-2; no clear D gene. The V and J ends lost 0 bases and 6 bases respectively, with 11 bases between them. This CDR3 has 15 amino acids. Germline assignment: CDR1 LGHNA and CDR2 YSLEER. For the CDR3, the DNA is TGCGCCAGCAGCCAAGAGTCCCATAGAGCCGGGGAGCTGTTTTTT. It yields the protein CASSQESHRAGELFF.

The CDR3 sequence: CASSPAGGNTIYF. The CDR3 bases are TGTGCCAGCAGTCCCGCGGGCGGAAACACCATATATTTT. The chain employs TRBV5-6 and TRBJ1-3; D not resolved. V dropped 5 bases and J dropped 4 bases, with 10 bases sitting between them. The CDR3 has 13 amino acids. CDR1 and CDR2 (germline): SGHDT, YYEEEE.

The chain employs TRBV5-6 and TRBJ1-5, with 7 bases matching TRBD1. The CDR3 is 16 residues long. Germline V gene lookup returns CDR1 SGHDT and CDR2 YYEEEE. Trimming cost V 3 bases and J 4 bases; bases outside gene matches: 10. The CDR3 protein is CASSSLEGQSNQPQHF. In DNA form, the CDR3 reads TGTGCCAGCAGCTCACTAGAGGGACAGAGTAATCAGCCCCAGCATTTT. Supplemented by reference TRBV5-6 and TRBJ1-5, the full variable domain reads DAGVTQSPTHLIKTRGQQVTLRCSPKSGHDTVSWYQQALGQGPQFIFQYYEEEERQRGNFPDRFSGHQFPNYSSELNVNALLLGDSALYLCASSSLEGQSNQPQHFGDGTRLSIL.

This chain links TRBV19 with TRBJ2-7, with D hard to call. CDR1 is LNHDA, CDR2 SQIVND, per germline (reference sequence). Trimming took 1 base from V and 5 from J, leaving 3 bases between them. The CDR3 totals 11 residues. CDR3 nucleotides: TGTGCCAGTAGTATAGGGCACGAGCAGTACTTC. This gives the protein CASSIGHEQYF.